Below are 22 T cell receptor beta chains sequenced from a single sample in a study of response to subunit inactivated influenza vaccine (dated by TCRdb to 2017 to 2018). Libraries were made using RT-PCR. These reads were obtained on an Illumina HiSeq 2500. The public reads were reprocessed in TCRdb via fastp at Q25 and MiXCR, keeping in-frame beta chains. For every CDR3 protein sequence, its rows merge into one entry that carries the most common genes and DNA. The sample contains 500,000 to 550,000 distinct CDR3 sequences, 20% to 25% of them found a single time. Clones ranked in the top ten supply 2.5% to 3.5% of the sample. The data also belong to a second study, concerning T cells expressing NK-cell markers. As that second study puts it: TCR beta cDNA libraries were made by 5'RACE template switching that added a universal primer site and unique molecular identifiers.

The sequenced sample was CD4+ T cells sorted from PBMCs, obtained 11 to 12 days after vaccination. Every receptor here comes from a man aged 50 to 60 who received an inactivated influenza vaccine. Donor details come from another sample of the same person, matched by shared clones.

With respect to this clonotype: The junction shows a germline mismatch at one end, possibly a read error. The rearrangement links TRBV24-1 to TRBJ2-1, with 8 bases identical to TRBD2. CDR3 length: 14 residues. The germline CDR1 and CDR2 sequences are KGHDR and SFDVKD. The CDR3 protein is CATSDTSSGGARKF. CDR3 coding DNA: TGTGCCACCAGTGATACGAGCTCGGGGGGGGCCAGGAAATTC.

The sample holds a few counts of this clonotype. V usage is TRBV4-2 and J usage is TRBJ2-5, with 9 bases lining up with TRBD2. Trimming took 1 base from V and 3 from J; bases not matched to a gene: 6. The CDR3 loop spans 16 amino acids. From germline, CDR1 is LGHNA and CDR2 YNFKEQ. This CDR3 is CASSQGRVAGEETQYF. The CDR3 DNA sequence: TGTGCCAGCAGCCAAGGGAGGGTAGCGGGGGAAGAGACCCAGTACTTC.

This clonotype was seen a handful of times. V gene TRBV20-1 combines with J gene TRBJ2-3; TRBD2 aligns across 8 bases. From germline, CDR1 is DFQATT and CDR2 SNEGSKA (reference sequence). The junction had 6 bases not matched to a gene; V was cut back by 5 bases and J by 2 bases. The CDR3 runs 14 residues. The CDR3 coding sequence is TGCAGTGCTCCTACTAGCGGTGCCACAGATACGCAGTATTTT. Encoded protein: CSAPTSGATDTQYF.

The chain is built from TRBV9 and TRBJ2-2, with TRBD2 matching 8 bases. V gave up 0 bases and J gave up 7 bases; unmatched junction bases: 8. CDR3 length: 16 residues. Germline lookup yields CDR1 SGDLS and CDR2 YYNGEE. The CDR3 DNA reads TGTGCCAGCAGCGTAGCAACGGGAGGGCCTATCGGGGAGCTGTTTTTT. It yields the protein CASSVATGGPIGELFF.

The V gene is TRBV4-2, the J gene TRBJ2-3, with 7 positions matching TRBD2. The CDR3 runs 15 residues. After removal of 1 base from V and 1 base from J, the junction contained 2 bases not matched to a gene. The germline CDR1 and CDR2 sequences are LGHNA and YNFKEQ. CDR3 region: CASSQGLARTDTQYF. In nucleotides, the CDR3 is TGTGCCAGCAGCCAAGGACTAGCCCGCACAGATACGCAGTATTTT.

This chain uses TRBV29-1 with TRBJ2-3; D possibly corresponds to TRBD1 (6 bases). V was shortened by 3 bases and J by 4 bases, with 8 bases between the two germline ends. The CDR3 has 12 residues. Germline V gene sequence: CDR1 SQVTM, CDR2 ANQGSEA. DNA of the CDR3: TGCAGCGTTGAGGGGGCTTCAGATACGCAGTATTTT. This sequence encodes CSVEGASDTQYF.

This clonotype was observed once. The gene calls are TRBV20-1 and TRBJ2-7; the D gene is possibly TRBD2 (6 bases). The CDR3 spans 13 residues. The ends were cut back, 6 bases at V and 4 bases at J, with 16 bases in the middle. Germline V gene data show CDR1 as DFQATT and CDR2 as SNEGSKA (reference sequence). CDR3 DNA sequence: TGCAGTGCAAGAAGACTAGTAGGGTACGAGCAGTACTTC. It codes for CSARRLVGYEQYF.

This clonotype has just a few counts. This sequence joins TRBV12-3 or TRBV12-4 and TRBJ2-1; D remains unclear. The CDR3 covers 13 residues. Trimming left V 9 bases short and J 0 bases short, with 9 bases between. The CDR3 DNA sequence: TGTGCCAGTCGAAGAAGCTCCTACAATGAGCAGTTCTTC. Its protein product is CASRRSSYNEQFF.

The chain combines TRBV24-1 with TRBJ2-3, with 10 positions matching TRBD2. The CDR3 has 16 amino acids. Germline V gives CDR1 KGHDR, CDR2 SFDVKD. With V trimmed by 3 bases and J by 0 bases, 2 bases remained unmatched. Here the CDR3 reads CATSDLTSGSTDTQYF. DNA of the CDR3: TGTGCCACCAGTGATCTGACTAGCGGGAGCACAGATACGCAGTATTTT.

This clonotype was observed many times. The chain couples TRBV28 to TRBJ2-5; TRBD1 agrees at 7 bases. Trimming cost V 1 base and J 5 bases; bases outside gene matches: 10. The CDR3 is 16 amino acids. Looked up from germline, CDR1 is MDHEN and CDR2 is SYDVKM. CDR3 DNA: TGTGCCAGCAGTTTATTCATGAGACAGGGCTGGGAGACCCAGTACTTC. This gives the protein CASSLFMRQGWETQYF.

The V and J genes are TRBV7-2 and TRBJ2-3; D not resolved. The germline gives CDR1 SGHTA, CDR2 FQGNSA. The CDR3 extends over 14 amino acids. The ends were cut back, 6 bases at V and 1 base at J, with 11 bases in the middle. The CDR3 region has the DNA TGTGCCAGCAGTAAAAACCGGGGCACAGATACGCAGTATTTT. This sequence encodes CASSKNRGTDTQYF.

In DNA, the CDR3 is TGTGCCTCACGCATGGGCCCAGATGGACTATTCTTTCAGCCCCAGCATTTT. Translated, it gives CASRMGPDGLFFQPQHF. V usage is TRBV30 and J usage is TRBJ1-5; D is unclear. CDR1 GTSNPN and CDR2 SVGIG come from the germline V gene (reference sequence). This CDR3 is 17 amino acids long. Trimming pared 7 bases from V and 6 bases from J, leaving 28 bases between.

The CDR3 nucleotides are TGTGCCAGCAGTTACTCGGACAGGGGACGCTATAGCAATCAGCCCCAGCATTTT. This sequence encodes CASSYSDRGRYSNQPQHF. J is TRBJ1-5 and V is TRBV6-5; 9 positions agree with TRBD1. There are 18 residues in the CDR3. With 0 bases clipped from V and 0 bases from J, the junction kept 6 bases outside the gene matches. The germline V gene has CDR1 MNHEY and CDR2 SVGAGI.

CDR3 in DNA: TGCAGTGCTAGAACACTCGACAGGGGGCGCACAGATACGCAGTATTTT. Residues: CSARTLDRGRTDTQYF. This chain joins TRBV20-1 and TRBJ2-3; 10 nucleotides match TRBD1. The CDR3 sequence is 16 residues long. The germline V gene encodes CDR1 DFQATT and CDR2 SNEGSKA (reference sequence). Trimming removed 2 bases from V and 1 base from J; junction bases left unmatched: 6.

There are a few counts of this clonotype. The chain recombines TRBV10-3 with TRBJ2-7, with D perhaps matching TRBD1 (6 bases). There are 12 residues in the CDR3. Per the germline V gene, CDR1 is ENHRY and CDR2 is SYGVKD. V was trimmed by 2 bases and J by 4 bases, leaving 6 bases between them. The CDR3 DNA reads TGTGCCATCAGTGAGACAGGGTACGAGCAGTACTTC. This sequence encodes CAISETGYEQYF.

The CDR3 DNA reads TGCAGCGTTGGGGGGAGGGGGGACTGGAAAGAGACCCAGTACTTC. Translating gives CSVGGRGDWKETQYF. V and J are TRBV29-1 and TRBJ2-5, with D possibly being TRBD2 (7 bases). The length of the CDR3 is 15 residues. Germline V CDR1 and CDR2: SQVTM, ANQGSEA. V lost 4 bases and J 3 bases, leaving 18 bases between the germline ends.

This clonotype has more than one count but fewer than ten. The chain combines TRBV18 with TRBJ2-3, with no clear D. The V gene's germline CDR1 is KGHSH and CDR2 LQKENI. V was clipped by 2 bases and J by 4 bases, with 10 bases between them. This CDR3 is built from 14 residues. Here the CDR3 reads CASSPKQKADTQYF. Here the CDR3 DNA reads TGTGCCAGCTCACCAAAGCAGAAGGCAGATACGCAGTATTTT.

V is TRBV25-1 and J is TRBJ2-3; the D is unclear. V was pared by 1 base and J by 1 base, with 6 bases between. Germline-derived CDR1 and CDR2 are MGHDK and SYGVNS. The CDR3 is made up of 14 amino acids. This CDR3 is CASSEWSRTDTQYF. The DNA of the CDR3 is TGTGCCAGCAGTGAATGGAGTCGCACAGATACGCAGTATTTT.

This clonotype was seen only a few times. This sequence joins TRBV29-1 and TRBJ2-7; possible D gene TRBD1, 6 bases. CDR1 and CDR2 (germline): SQVTM, ANQGSEA. CDR3 length: 14 amino acids. Trimming removed 8 bases at V and 0 bases at J, with 17 bases between. CDR3 bases: TGCAGCACCATGGACAGATCTACCTCCTACGAGCAGTACTTC. Its translation is CSTMDRSTSYEQYF.

The genes are TRBV27 and TRBJ2-7; D possibly uses TRBD1 or TRBD2 (5 bases each). V was trimmed by 7 bases and J by 0 bases, leaving 13 bases between them. CDR1 and CDR2 from the germline V gene are MNHEY and SMNVEV (reference sequence). The CDR3 is 14 amino acids. The CDR3 DNA reads TGTGCCAGCAATGCCGGGACCGGCTCCTACGAGCAGTACTTC. Encoded protein: CASNAGTGSYEQYF.

This clonotype came up many times. The chain has TRBV7-2 and TRBJ2-7, with 12 positions matching TRBD2. V trimming: 5 bases; J trimming: 6 bases; junction bases outside the gene matches: 11. CDR3 length: 16 residues. Germline V gene sequence: CDR1 SGHTA, CDR2 FQGNSA. The CDR3 bases are TGTGCCAGCAGCACCTCCCGGAGACTAGCGGGAGCCGAGCAGTACTTC. It yields the protein CASSTSRRLAGAEQYF.

The V gene is TRBV11-2, the J gene TRBJ2-7, with 10 bases identical to TRBD2. The V segment lost 0 bases and the J segment 7 bases; nucleotides outside the gene matches: 6. CDR1 and CDR2 from the germline V gene are SGHAT and FQNNGV. The length of the CDR3 is 15 residues. The CDR3 here is CASSLDPAGGREQYF. The CDR3 DNA reads as TGTGCCAGCAGCTTAGATCCAGCGGGGGGGCGAGAGCAGTACTTC.